One sample yielded the 5 T cell receptor beta chains listed below, sequenced in a study of identical twins (TCRdb year 2016). The protocol used for the library was 5' RACE. Sequencing used an Illumina HiSeq 2000. TCRdb trimmed the raw reads at Q25, called clones with MiXCR and kept productive beta chains. CDR3 protein duplicates are merged, each entry listing the most common genes and DNA. The sample data list some 1,600,000 distinct CDR3 sequences, and about 32% of these were observed just once. Jointly, the top ten make up roughly 0.3% of the sample. The sample taken for sequencing was cord blood. Every receptor here comes from a newborn girl in good health.

This clonotype was counted between two and nine times. The chain carries TRBV5-6 and TRBJ2-5; TRBD1 matches 10 bases. The CDR3 is made up of 13 amino acids. Germline V gene lookup returns CDR1 SGHDT and CDR2 YYEEEE. After removal of 4 bases from V and 5 bases from J, the junction contained 2 bases not matched to a gene. In DNA, the CDR3 is TGTGCCAGCAGCGACAGGGGGCTGGAGACCCAGTACTTC. Translation: CASSDRGLETQYF. The whole variable domain, remainder taken from reference TRBV5-6 and TRBJ2-5, is DAGVTQSPTHLIKTRGQQVTLRCSPKSGHDTVSWYQQALGQGPQFIFQYYEEEERQRGNFPDRFSGHQFPNYSSELNVNALLLGDSALYLCASSDRGLETQYFGPGTRLLVL.

In its sample, this clonotype was seen a few times. The gene calls are TRBV3-1 and TRBJ2-7; 8 bases align to TRBD1. The length of the CDR3 is 14 residues. CDR1 is LGHDT and CDR2 is YNNKEL in the germline V gene (reference sequence). J gave up 0 bases and V 7 bases, and 5 bases lay outside the gene matches. DNA for the CDR3: TGTGCCAGCACCTCGGACAGGGACTCCTACGAGCAGTACTTC. This codes for CASTSDRDSYEQYF.

The rearrangement uses TRBV6-1 and TRBJ1-4; D is unresolved. There are 15 residues in the CDR3. Trimming left V 2 bases short and J 4 bases short, with 11 bases between. Germline lookup yields CDR1 MNHNS and CDR2 SASEGT. The CDR3 coding sequence is TGTGCCAGCAGTGAATTGGGCGGCCTTAATGAAAAACTGTTTTTT. Its protein is CASSELGGLNEKLFF.

This chain connects TRBV2 to TRBJ2-2; 7 bases agree with TRBD2. V was clipped by 5 bases and J by 6 bases; unmatched bases: 3. Germline loops: CDR1 SNHLY, CDR2 FYNNEI. The CDR3 is 13 residues long. The CDR3 DNA sequence: TGTGCCAGCAGTACTGCGGGAGCCGGGGAGCTGTTTTTT. Encoded protein: CASSTAGAGELFF.

The chain has TRBV9 and TRBJ2-1, with 10 bases fitting TRBD2. This CDR3 comprises 17 residues. Germline V gene lookup returns CDR1 SGDLS and CDR2 YYNGEE. Trimming at V came to 0 bases and at J to 2 bases, leaving 5 bases not matched to a gene. The CDR3 DNA follows: TGTGCCAGCAGCGTAGGTGCTAGCGGGGGCCCCTACAATGAGCAGTTCTTC. Translation: CASSVGASGGPYNEQFF.